The source of this TCR beta chain is a study of blood T cell repertoires in COVID-19 (dated by TCRdb to the early 2020s). In terms of the full investigation: Collaborator samples came from the United States, Italy and Spain and covered acute and convalescent phases of COVID-19. Where HLA class I and class II types were available, the types were taken from metadata supplied by the sample provider, not from assay-based typing. The repertoires were made available in a free public database intended to serve as a resource for research on the immune response to SARS-CoV-2. The prospective study material was composed of cDNA or gDNA derived from T cells, B-cell-depleted T cells, or PBMCs. The samples were drawn from two sources: the first 160 participants of the ongoing ImmuneRACE study, and 950 to 1,500 subjects contributed by 6 global collaborators. The dataset comprised deeply sampled blood TCRbeta repertoires from subjects exposed to, actively infected with, or recovered from COVID-19. The sample metadata nearly always contained a de-identified subject ID, COVID-19 status, age in years and sex.

Broader findings and caveats from the paper: Clinical and demographic metadata were provided uncurated, with the amount varying by source and participant.

TCRbeta CDR3 regions were amplified from genomic DNA by means of the immunoSEQ Assay, a bias-controlled multiplex PCR. Processing in the source paper ran as follows. Nucleated cell counts per sample were estimated from amplification of reference gene primers within the assay. Sequence reads were collapsed and filtered to measure the absolute abundance of every unique TCRbeta CDR3 rearrangement. For each sample, productive Simpson clonality was calculated as the square root of Simpson's diversity index across productive rearrangements. TCRdb re-hosts the immuneACCESS table, in-frame sequences only. Its copies lack some clones; in the studies checked, an unresolved V gene accounts for under half of them, and the cause for the rest is not known. D and trimming come from the DNA, and the V and J calls and clone size come from that table. The sample table contains roughly 520,000 clones; only one count was recorded for around 89% of them. The ten top clones hold about 1.7% of the sample.

Comment on this clone: The specificity of this receptor is unknown. Base qualities are missing; no much larger clone stands one base away.

Enrolling through a virtual design, the prospective study's participants ranged in age from roughly 18 to 89 years and lived across 24 United States geographic areas. In the prospective study, cohorts were assigned on the basis of participant-reported clinical history obtained from a screening survey and a study questionnaire. Recovered participants in ImmuneRACE Cohort 3 were defined as having two consecutive negative NP/OP PCR tests, clearance from a healthcare professional, or resolution of symptoms. Each participant in the prospective study had whole blood, serum and a nasopharyngeal or oropharyngeal swab collected by mobile phlebotomists. Over a roughly 2-month period, participants in the prospective study had the option of providing additional blood draws and questionnaires. Before DNA extraction, prospective study blood samples were shipped either frozen or at room temperature. What was sequenced was PBMCs or T cells enriched from blood (not recorded which). This clonotype was sampled from a woman between 40 and 50 years old who had recovered from COVID-19.

This receptor carries the CDR3 CASSIGGLKETQYF. In nucleotide form, the sequence is TGTGCCAGTAGTATAGGGGGACTAAAAGAGACCCAGTACTTC. Rearrangement joined TRBV19 to TRBJ2-5, and 7 junctional nucleotides match TRBD2. Based on the germline V gene (reference sequence), the CDR1 and CDR2 sequences are LNHDA and SQIVND. The CDR3 sequence holds 14 residues, the cysteine and phenylalanine included. The retained sequence is limited to the CDR3, 42 bases, with the frame set at the first base. Ends trimmed: V by 1 base, J by 3 bases; bases unmatched to a gene: 2.